This T cell receptor beta chain was recorded in a study of blood T cell repertoires in COVID-19 (TCRdb year 2020). Regarding the complete study: Collaborator samples came from the United States, Italy and Spain and covered acute and convalescent phases of COVID-19. The material from the prospective study consisted of cDNA or gDNA derived from T cells, B-cell-depleted T cells, or PBMCs. Deeply sampled blood TCRbeta repertoires from subjects exposed to, actively infected with, or recovered from COVID-19 were included in the dataset. The sample metadata nearly always contained a de-identified subject ID, COVID-19 status, age in years and sex. Where available, HLA class I and class II types were obtained from metadata supplied by the sample provider rather than from assay-based typing. The repertoires were released in a freely available public database meant as a resource for research on the immune response to SARS-CoV-2. The samples were drawn from the first 160 participants of the ongoing ImmuneRACE study and from 1,254 subjects provided by 6 global collaborators. The paper's findings and limits, for the study overall: How much clinical and demographic metadata was included differed by source and by participant, and the metadata was provided uncurated.

In the prospective study, participants were roughly 18 to 95 years old, resided in about two dozen geographic areas of the United States, and were enrolled through a virtual design. Cohort assignment in the prospective study relied on participant-reported clinical history from a screening survey and a study questionnaire. For ImmuneRACE Cohort 3, a participant was defined as recovered based on two consecutive negative NP/OP PCR tests, clearance by a healthcare professional, or resolution of symptoms. Mobile phlebotomists in the prospective study collected whole blood, serum and a nasopharyngeal or oropharyngeal swab from every participant. Over a roughly two-month period, participants in the prospective study had the option of providing additional blood draws and questionnaires. Before DNA extraction, blood samples from the prospective study were shipped at room temperature or frozen. TCRbeta CDR3 regions were amplified from genomic DNA using the immunoSEQ Assay, a bias-controlled multiplex PCR. Under the source paper's analysis protocol: Within the assay, amplification of reference gene primers was used to estimate how many nucleated cells each sample contained. Sequence reads were collapsed and filtered to measure the absolute abundance of every unique TCRbeta CDR3 rearrangement. For each sample, productive Simpson clonality was calculated as the square root of Simpson's diversity index across productive rearrangements. The table comes from immuneACCESS by way of TCRdb, which keeps in-frame sequences with V and J called. Part of the clones is missing from these tables; in studies checked, under half for an unresolved V gene and the rest for unknown reasons. V and J calls and clone size come straight from that table; D and trimming were deduced from the DNA. The sample profile shows about 480,000 clones; approximately 90% of them were found once. Over 1.5% of the sample is in the top ten clones.

About this clone itself: Its specific antigen is unknown. Base-call qualities are not available, and no considerably larger clone is one nucleotide away.

The germline V and J ends show losses of 4 bases and 4 bases respectively, and no gene match explains 6 bases of the junction. Taken from the germline V gene, the CDR1 and CDR2 loops are LGHNA and YNFKEQ. Its CDR3 holds 14 amino acids, cysteine through phenylalanine. Of the read, only the CDR3 DNA is kept; its 42 bases are in frame from base 1. The TCR originated in a middle-aged woman who had recovered from COVID-19. The V and J segments used are TRBV4-2 and TRBJ2-5, and TRBD1 aligns with 7 junction nucleotides. Sequenced input: PBMCs or T cells enriched from blood (not recorded which). The CDR3 here reads CASSPAGGVETQYF. The base sequence is TGTGCCAGCAGCCCAGCAGGGGGAGTAGAGACCCAGTACTTC.